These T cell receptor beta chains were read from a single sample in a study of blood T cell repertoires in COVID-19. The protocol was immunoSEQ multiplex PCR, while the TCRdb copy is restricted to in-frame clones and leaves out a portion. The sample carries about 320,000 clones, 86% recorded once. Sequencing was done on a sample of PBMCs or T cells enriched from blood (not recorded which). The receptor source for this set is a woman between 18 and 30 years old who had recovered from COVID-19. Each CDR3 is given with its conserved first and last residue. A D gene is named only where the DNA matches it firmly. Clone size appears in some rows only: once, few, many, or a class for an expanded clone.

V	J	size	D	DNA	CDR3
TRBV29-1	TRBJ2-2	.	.	TGCAGCGTTGGTAGGGGGGGTAACACCGGGGAGCTGTTTTTT	CSVGRGGNTGELFF
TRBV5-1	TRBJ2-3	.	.	TGCGCCAGCAGCTTGGCCGCTGACACTAGCACAGATACGCAGTATTTT	CASSLAADTSTDTQYF
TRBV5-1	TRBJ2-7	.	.	TGCGCCAGCAGCTTGGGTCGGCTTACGACGGGGATATACGAGCAGTACTTC	CASSLGRLTTGIYEQYF
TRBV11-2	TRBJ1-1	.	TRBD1	TGTGCCAGCAGCTTGCTACAGGGGTTGAACACTGAAGCTTTCTTT	CASSLLQGLNTEAFF
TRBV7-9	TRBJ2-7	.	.	TGTGCCAGCAGCTTAGCCGACAGATCCTACGAGCAGTACTTC	CASSLADRSYEQYF
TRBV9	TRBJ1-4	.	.	TGTGCCAGCAACGGACGAGGGTGGGATGAAAAACTGTTTTTT	CASNGRGWDEKLFF
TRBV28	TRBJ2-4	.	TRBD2	TGTGCCACCGACCAGGGACTAGGGGCCAAAAACATTCAGTACTTC	CATDQGLGAKNIQYF
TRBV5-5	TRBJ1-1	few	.	TGTGCCAGCACGGACGGAGGTACGGCTGAAGCTTTCTTT	CASTDGGTAEAFF
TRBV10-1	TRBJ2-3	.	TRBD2	TGCGCCAGCAGTGAGGGGCTAGCGGGAGAAGATACGCAGTATTTT	CASSEGLAGEDTQYF
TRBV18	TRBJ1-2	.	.	TGTGCCAGCTCACCACTCCTCAGGGAGGATGGCTACACCTTC	CASSPLLREDGYTF
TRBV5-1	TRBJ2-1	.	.	TGCGCCAGCAGCCCCGACTATGTCGTCTACAATGAGCAGTTCTTC	CASSPDYVVYNEQFF
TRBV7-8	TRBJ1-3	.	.	TGTGCCAGCAGCTTGGGTCAGGGGCACTCTGGAAACACCATATATTTT	CASSLGQGHSGNTIYF
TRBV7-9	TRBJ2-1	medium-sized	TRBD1	TGTGCCAGCAGCTCGGACAGGGGGCAGAATGAGCAGTTCTTC	CASSSDRGQNEQFF
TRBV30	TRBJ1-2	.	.	TGTGCCTGGGGGGGACATTCGTATGGCTACACCTTC	CAWGGHSYGYTF
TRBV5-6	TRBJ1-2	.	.	TGTGCCAGCAGCTCACGGACAGATAATAGGGGCTACACCTTC	CASSSRTDNRGYTF
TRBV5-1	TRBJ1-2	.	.	TGCGCCAGCAGCTTGGTAGGAGGCTATGGCTACACCTTC	CASSLVGGYGYTF
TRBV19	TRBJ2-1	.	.	TGTGCCAGTAGTTACGGGCTAGCCCTCAATGAGCAGTTCTTC	CASSYGLALNEQFF
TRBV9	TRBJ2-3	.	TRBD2	TGTGCCAGCAACGAAGCGGGAGGGACAGATACGCAGTATTTT	CASNEAGGTDTQYF
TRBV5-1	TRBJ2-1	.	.	TGCGCCAGCAGCCGGGACGGAGGGAACTACAATGAGCAGTTCTTC	CASSRDGGNYNEQFF
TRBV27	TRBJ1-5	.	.	TGTGCCAGCAGTTCGCAAGGGGGAAATCAGCCCCAGCATTTT	CASSSQGGNQPQHF
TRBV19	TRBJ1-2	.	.	TGTGCCAGCCGGGGGAGTATGGAAGCTAACTATGGCTACACCTTC	CASRGSMEANYGYTF
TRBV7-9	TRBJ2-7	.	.	TGTGCCAGCAGCTTAGGGGCCCCGGGGAGCTACGAGCAGTACTTC	CASSLGAPGSYEQYF
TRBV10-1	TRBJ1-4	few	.	TGCGCCAGCAGGCGACAGGCGAAAACTAATGAAAAACTGTTTTTT	CASRRQAKTNEKLFF
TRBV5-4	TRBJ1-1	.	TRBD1	TGTGCCGGACAGGGACAGATAAACACTGAAGCTTTCTTT	CAGQGQINTEAFF
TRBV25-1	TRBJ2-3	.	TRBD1	TGTGCCACCACAGGGGGCCCCACAGATACGCAGTATTTT	CATTGGPTDTQYF
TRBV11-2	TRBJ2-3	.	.	TGTGCCAGCAGCTTCGCACCGGGACAAACAGATACGCAGTATTTT	CASSFAPGQTDTQYF
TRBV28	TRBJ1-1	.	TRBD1	TGTGCCAGCAGTCCACCCGACAGGGACACTGAAGCTTTCTTT	CASSPPDRDTEAFF
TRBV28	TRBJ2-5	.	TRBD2	TGTGCCAGCAGTTTATCCAACGGGGGGGTAGAGACCCAGTACTTC	CASSLSNGGVETQYF
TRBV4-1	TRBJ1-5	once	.	TGCGCCAGCAGCCAAGAAGTAGTGCTGTCGCCCCAGCATTTT	CASSQEVVLSPQHF
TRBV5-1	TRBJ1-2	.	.	TGCGCCAGCAGCCCGGACAGCTTAAACTATGGCTACACCTTC	CASSPDSLNYGYTF
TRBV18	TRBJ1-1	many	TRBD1	TGTGCCAGCTCACCCTTGACAGGGGGGAACACTGAAGCTTTCTTT	CASSPLTGGNTEAFF
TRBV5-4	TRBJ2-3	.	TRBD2	TGTGCCAGCAGCTTGTTGGCTAGCGGGACCGTCGGGGCAGATACGCAGTATTTT	CASSLLASGTVGADTQYF
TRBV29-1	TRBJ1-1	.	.	TGCAGCGTTGAAAGGGGCCGGGAGGGCACTGAAGCTTTCTTT	CSVERGREGTEAFF
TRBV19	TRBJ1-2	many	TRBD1	TGTGCCAGTAGTATCCCGCAGGGGGCGACGCCCTATGGCTACACCTTC	CASSIPQGATPYGYTF
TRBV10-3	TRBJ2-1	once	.	TGTGCCATCAGTGAGAATGCGGGAAAGGGGAATGAGCAGTTCTTC	CAISENAGKGNEQFF
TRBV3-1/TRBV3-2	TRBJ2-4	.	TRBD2	TGTGCCAGCAGCCCTCGGGCTAGCGGGAACATTCAGTACTTC	CASSPRASGNIQYF
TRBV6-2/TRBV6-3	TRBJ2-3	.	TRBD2	TGTGCCAGCAGTTATGGCCTAGCGGGAGGGTATGGAGATACGCAGTATTTT	CASSYGLAGGYGDTQYF
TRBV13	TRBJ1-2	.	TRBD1	TGTGCCAGCAGCCCGAGACAGGGACTCCTGTATGGCTACACCTTC	CASSPRQGLLYGYTF
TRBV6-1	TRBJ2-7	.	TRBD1	TGTGCCAGCAGTGATCACGGACAGGGTCGCTCCTACGAGCAGTACTTC	CASSDHGQGRSYEQYF
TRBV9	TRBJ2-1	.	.	TGTGCCAGCAGCGTAGAGAGCGACTACAATGAGCAGTTCTTC	CASSVESDYNEQFF
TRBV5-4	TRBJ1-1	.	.	TGTGCCAGCAGCCCGTCAGTCATGAACACTGAAGCTTTCTTT	CASSPSVMNTEAFF
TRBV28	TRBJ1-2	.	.	TGTGCCAGCAGTTTACCTCCACAGGCGAACTATGGCTACACCTTC	CASSLPPQANYGYTF
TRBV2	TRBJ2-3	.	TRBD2	TGTGCCACCAACAGGAGGACTAGCGGGGGGATTTACACAGATACGCAGTATTTT	CATNRRTSGGIYTDTQYF
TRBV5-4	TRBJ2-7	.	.	TGTGCCAGCAGCTTGACAGGGAAGGGGCCCTACGAGCAGTACTTC	CASSLTGKGPYEQYF
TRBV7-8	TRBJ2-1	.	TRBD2	TGTGCCAGCAGCCCTCCCGGACTAGCGGGGAGCAATGAGCAGTTCTTC	CASSPPGLAGSNEQFF
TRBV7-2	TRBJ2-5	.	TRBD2	TGTGCCAGCAGCTTAGAGTGGCTAGCGGGAGGGGAGACCCAGTACTTC	CASSLEWLAGGETQYF
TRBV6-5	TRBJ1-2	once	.	TGTGCCAGCAGCCACGGACAGTTCTATGGCTACACCTTC	CASSHGQFYGYTF
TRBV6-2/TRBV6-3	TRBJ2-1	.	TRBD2	TGTGCCAGCAGTTACTCCGCGACTAGCGCCAACAATGAGCAGTTCTTC	CASSYSATSANNEQFF
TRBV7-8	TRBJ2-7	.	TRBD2	TGTGCCAGCAGCTTAAGCGGGAGCTCCTACGAGCAGTACTTC	CASSLSGSSYEQYF
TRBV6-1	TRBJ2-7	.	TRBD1	TGTGCCAGCAGTGAAGAAAGGGACAGGGGCTACGAGCAGTACTTC	CASSEERDRGYEQYF
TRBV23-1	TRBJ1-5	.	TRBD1	TGCGCCAGCAGTCAATCACGTATAGGGGGCGAGCGCAATCAGCCCCAGCATTTT	CASSQSRIGGERNQPQHF
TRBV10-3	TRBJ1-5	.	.	TGTGCCATCAGTGCTGGGGGGGGGAATAGCAATCAGCCCCAGCATTTT	CAISAGGGNSNQPQHF
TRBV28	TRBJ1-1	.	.	TGTGCCAGCAGTTTAGAACAGACGAACACTGAAGCTTTCTTT	CASSLEQTNTEAFF
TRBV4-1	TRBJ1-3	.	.	TGCGCCAGCAGCCAATTAGTGCGCTCTGGAAACACCATATATTTT	CASSQLVRSGNTIYF
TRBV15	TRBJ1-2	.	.	TGTGCCACCAGCAGGAACGCACGGGGAGACTATGGCTACACCTTC	CATSRNARGDYGYTF
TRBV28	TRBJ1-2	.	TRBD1	TGTGCCAGCAGCCCCGGGACAGGGGAAGAAGGGTATGGCTACACCTTC	CASSPGTGEEGYGYTF
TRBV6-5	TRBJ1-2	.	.	TGTGCCAGCAGGGGGCCGAAAGGCTACACCTTC	CASRGPKGYTF
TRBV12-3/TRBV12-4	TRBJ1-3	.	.	TGTGCCAGCAGTTTTCAGACAGCCCCGTTTTTT	CASSFQTAPFF